Shown below are 28 T cell receptor beta chains from a single sample sequenced in a study of neoadjuvant anti-PD-1 for oral cavity cancer. Libraries were prepared by immunoSEQ multiplex PCR; TCRdb keeps only in-frame clonotypes and omits some of them. The table has over 65,000 clones, approximately 84% seen once. Documented time point: after neoadjuvant nivolumab, at surgical resection. Material: PBMCs, obtained after nivolumab (anti-PD-1) treatment. The receptors stem from a person aged 35-79 years with oral cavity squamous cell carcinoma.

J is TRBJ1-5 and V is TRBV30, with D tentatively TRBD1 (6 bases). V dropped 3 bases and J dropped 3 bases, with 12 bases sitting between them. Per the germline V gene, CDR1 is GTSNPN and CDR2 is SVGIG (reference sequence). This CDR3 contains 14 residues. The CDR3 DNA follows: TGTGCCTGGAGCGAAGGACAGAACAATCAGCCCCAGCATTTT. This translates into CAWSEGQNNQPQHF.

With respect to this clone: The germline gene is not matched at one end of the junction; a read error may be the cause. The chain has TRBV13 and TRBJ2-1; TRBD2 aligns across 7 bases. The CDR3 covers 16 residues. The germline CDR1 and CDR2 sequences are PRHDT and FYEKMQ (reference sequence). CDR3 sequence reads: CANSPRLALVHNEQFF. The CDR3 nucleotides read TGTGCCAACAGCCCCAGACTAGCCTTAGTCCACAATGAGCAGTTCTTC.

The chain carries TRBV4-1 and TRBJ2-5; D not certain. The germline V gene encodes CDR1 MGHRA and CDR2 YSYEKL. Trimming removed 1 base at V and 5 bases at J, with 14 bases between. This CDR3 has 15 residues. CDR3 coding DNA: TGCGCCAGCAGCCAAGGTCACTCCGTTTGGGAGACCCAGTACTTC. It yields the protein CASSQGHSVWETQYF.

The chain links TRBV9 to TRBJ1-1; D gene ambiguous. CDR1 SGDLS and CDR2 YYNGEE come from the germline V gene. V dropped 0 bases and J dropped 4 bases, with 19 bases sitting between them. The CDR3 covers 17 residues. The CDR3 DNA reads as TGTGCCAGCAGCGTAGGAGGTTTGGTGGGGTTGGGCACTGAAGCTTTCTTT. Translation gives CASSVGGLVGLGTEAFF.

The chain is built from TRBV28 and TRBJ2-7; D unresolved. V was trimmed by 5 bases and J by 2 bases, leaving 16 bases between them. This CDR3 has 15 amino acids. Germline CDR1 and CDR2: MDHEN and SYDVKM. CDR3 sequence: CASSAPGRFPYEQYF. CDR3 DNA sequence: TGTGCCAGCAGTGCCCCCGGCAGGTTCCCCTACGAGCAGTACTTC.

V is TRBV6-6 and J is TRBJ2-5; TRBD1 is a possible D gene (6 bases). Per germline, CDR1 MNHNY and CDR2 SVGAGI (reference sequence). Trimming removed 6 bases at V and 1 base at J, with 15 bases between. The CDR3 contains 15 residues. This CDR3 reads CASSPPDSLQETQYF. The CDR3 region has the DNA TGTGCCAGCAGCCCCCCGGACAGCCTCCAAGAGACCCAGTACTTC.

The rearrangement links TRBV6-1 to TRBJ2-7; 8 nucleotides align to TRBD1. V was pared by 2 bases and J by 2 bases, with 8 bases of the junction left unmatched. Looked up from germline, CDR1 is MNHNS and CDR2 is SASEGT. The CDR3 runs 16 residues. The CDR3 sequence: CASSEFSGTGPYEQYF. In DNA form, the CDR3 reads TGTGCCAGCAGTGAATTTAGTGGGACAGGCCCCTACGAGCAGTACTTC.

The chain uses TRBV5-1 and TRBJ2-7; no definite D call. Trimming left V 0 bases short and J 2 bases short, with 12 bases between. The CDR3 totals 15 residues. Germline lookup yields CDR1 SGHRS and CDR2 YFSETQ. CDR3 residues: CASSLVGVPTYEQYF. The CDR3 DNA follows: TGCGCCAGCAGCTTGGTCGGAGTACCAACCTACGAGCAGTACTTC.

The chain carries TRBV6-1 and TRBJ1-3; perhaps TRBD1 as D (5 bases). Trimming took off 7 bases at V and 5 bases at J, with 18 bases between the two ends. Germline-derived CDR1 and CDR2 are MNHNS and SASEGT. The CDR3 has 15 amino acids. The CDR3 loop reads CASKKPGNGRNTIYF. The CDR3 region has the DNA TGTGCCAGCAAGAAACCAGGGAACGGAAGAAACACCATATATTTT.

This clone was seen just once. The rearrangement links TRBV7-3 to TRBJ2-2; TRBD1 agrees at 9 bases. Germline CDR1 is SGHTA and CDR2 is FQGTGA. The V segment lost 3 bases and the J segment 6 bases; nucleotides outside the gene matches: 11. The length of the CDR3 is 17 residues. The CDR3 is CASSFLSGTGPPGELFF. In DNA form, the CDR3 reads TGTGCCAGCAGCTTTCTCTCCGGGACAGGGCCCCCCGGGGAGCTGTTTTTT.

The V call is TRBV11-2, the J call TRBJ2-3; TRBD2 agrees at 7 bases. After removal of 5 bases from V and 4 bases from J, the junction contained 9 bases not matched to a gene. The CDR3 has 15 amino acids. Germline-derived CDR1 and CDR2 are SGHAT and FQNNGV. The DNA of the CDR3 is TGTGCCAGCAGCCTACTAGCGAAAATTGCAGATACGCAGTATTTT. This translates into CASSLLAKIADTQYF.

The rearrangement joins TRBV30 to TRBJ1-1; D possibly corresponds to TRBD1 (6 bases). The germline V and J ends were trimmed by 3 bases and 4 bases, with 21 bases remaining between them. The CDR3 spans 16 residues. CDR1 GTSNPN and CDR2 SVGIG come from the germline V gene (reference sequence). CDR3 DNA sequence: TGTGCCTGGAGAGGAACCGTGAGCCAGGGGAGCACTGAAGCTTTCTTT. As protein: CAWRGTVSQGSTEAFF.

The V and J genes are TRBV5-1 and TRBJ2-5; tentative D call: TRBD2 (6 bases). V shed 2 bases and J shed 2 bases, with 7 bases lying between them. The CDR3 has 13 residues. Germline V gives CDR1 SGHRS, CDR2 YFSETQ. The CDR3 bases are TGCGCCAGCAGCTTTGGAGGGCAAGAGACCCAGTACTTC. It is translated as CASSFGGQETQYF.

The chain carries TRBV29-1 and TRBJ1-2, with no clear D. The CDR3 has 13 amino acids. V was clipped by 1 base and J by 6 bases, with 12 bases between them. Germline V gene data show CDR1 as SQVTM and CDR2 as ANQGSEA. The CDR3 reads CSVEAGPRHGYTF. CDR3 coding DNA: TGCAGCGTTGAAGCGGGCCCCAGGCATGGCTACACCTTC.

The rearrangement joins TRBV29-1 to TRBJ1-5, with 7 bases lining up with TRBD1. The V segment lost 6 bases and the J segment 7 bases; nucleotides outside the gene matches: 12. The length of the CDR3 is 14 residues. CDR1 SQVTM and CDR2 ANQGSEA come from the germline V gene. This chain's CDR3 is CSVLLPGGNQPQHF. CDR3 DNA sequence: TGCAGCGTACTCCTCCCAGGGGGGAACCAGCCCCAGCATTTT.

This chain's CDR3 is CASKRLAGGETQYF. The CDR3 nucleotides are TGTGCCAGCAAGAGGCTAGCGGGAGGGGAGACCCAGTACTTC. This chain joins TRBV2 and TRBJ2-5; 12 bases agree with TRBD2. Germline V gene lookup returns CDR1 SNHLY and CDR2 FYNNEI. There are 14 residues in the CDR3. The ends lost 7 bases at V and 5 bases at J; junction bases unmatched: 5.

This chain joins TRBV5-6 and TRBJ1-5; D remains unclear. The ends were cut back, 1 base at V and 0 bases at J, with 11 bases in the middle. The length of the CDR3 is 16 residues. The germline CDR1 and CDR2 sequences are SGHDT and YYEEEE. The CDR3 loop is CASSLTGGNSNQPQHF. The CDR3 DNA sequence: TGTGCCAGCAGCTTGACGGGCGGAAATAGCAATCAGCCCCAGCATTTT.

The chain uses TRBV15 and TRBJ2-1; 11 bases map to TRBD2. V trimming: 5 bases; J trimming: 7 bases; junction bases outside the gene matches: 10. The CDR3 consists of 16 residues. CDR1 is LNHNV and CDR2 is YYDKDF in the germline V gene (reference sequence). The DNA of the CDR3 is TGTGCCACCAGCCCCAGTCTAGCGGGAGGATTAAATGAGCAGTTCTTC. As protein: CATSPSLAGGLNEQFF.

The chain has TRBV18 and TRBJ2-3; possibly TRBD2 for D (6 bases). This CDR3 contains 15 residues. CDR1 KGHSH and CDR2 LQKENI come from the germline V gene. Trimming removed 6 bases from V and 2 bases from J, with 15 bases in between. The CDR3 is CASSLGGPPTDTQYF. In DNA form, the CDR3 reads TGTGCCAGCTCTCTCGGGGGACCCCCCACAGATACGCAGTATTTT.

This chain joins TRBV11-2 and TRBJ2-3, with a tentative D call TRBD2 (5 bases). This CDR3 is built from 15 residues. Germline CDR1 SGHAT, CDR2 FQNNGV. V lost 3 bases and J lost 0, with 10 bases in between. This CDR3 is CASSFAGASTDTQYF. In nucleotides, the CDR3 is TGTGCCAGCAGCTTCGCGGGCGCAAGCACAGATACGCAGTATTTT.

The genes are TRBV4-1 and TRBJ2-7; no definite D call. This CDR3 has 17 amino acids. Germline CDR1 is MGHRA and CDR2 is YSYEKL. V shed 4 bases and J shed 0 bases, with 19 bases lying between them. The CDR3, as DNA: TGCGCCAGCAGCCGTACCTCTTCAAGGGCGGACTCCTACGAGCAGTACTTC. Encoded protein: CASSRTSSRADSYEQYF.

The gene calls are TRBV5-1 and TRBJ2-4; 11 bases match TRBD2. The CDR3 sequence is 15 residues long. With 4 bases clipped from V and 8 bases from J, the junction kept 8 bases outside the gene matches. CDR1 and CDR2 (germline): SGHRS, YFSETQ. The CDR3 loop reads CASSQPTSGIDIQYF. The CDR3 nucleotides are TGCGCCAGCAGCCAGCCGACTAGCGGGATTGACATTCAGTACTTC.

This clone was found once. The chain uses TRBV9 and TRBJ2-2; D might be TRBD1 (5 bases). V lost 4 bases, J lost 4 bases, and 11 bases lay in between. CDR1 and CDR2 from the germline V gene are SGDLS and YYNGEE. There are 14 residues in the CDR3. The DNA of the CDR3 is TGTGCCAGCAGCCTGTGGGGCGGCACCGGGGAGCTGTTTTTT. It is translated as CASSLWGGTGELFF.

The chain joins TRBV5-1 to TRBJ2-3; TRBD2 might be the D (5 bases). Germline V gene data show CDR1 as SGHRS and CDR2 as YFSETQ. CDR3 length: 14 amino acids. The V end was cut by 1 base, the J end by 5 bases, with 11 bases between. The CDR3 sequence: CASSLREWGDTQYF. Written as DNA, the CDR3 is TGCGCCAGCAGCTTGAGGGAGTGGGGAGATACGCAGTATTTT.

The CDR3: CASSAGLGNTGELFF. CDR3 in DNA: TGTGCCAGCAGCGCGGGACTCGGAAACACCGGGGAGCTGTTTTTT. This chain connects TRBV11-2 to TRBJ2-2; TRBD2 is a possible D gene (6 bases). Trimming removed 5 bases from V and 2 bases from J, with 12 bases in between. The CDR3 length is 15 residues. The germline gives CDR1 SGHAT, CDR2 FQNNGV.

This rearrangement joins TRBV7-6 to TRBJ1-2, with D possibly TRBD1 on 5 matching bases. The V gene lost 2 bases and the J gene lost 0 bases, with 22 bases spanning the gap. CDR3 size: 19 residues. The germline V gene encodes CDR1 SGHVS and CDR2 FNYEAQ. The DNA for the CDR3 is TGTGCCAGCAGCTTACAGGCAGGGTATGGCACAGCTTCTAACTATGGCTACACCTTC. Protein: CASSLQAGYGTASNYGYTF.

The chain employs TRBV10-3 and TRBJ1-1; D not certain. V was pared by 4 bases and J by 11 bases, with 8 bases between. The CDR3 has 10 residues. The V gene's germline CDR1 is ENHRY and CDR2 SYGVKD. CDR3 region: CAISANRAFF. Here the CDR3 DNA reads TGTGCCATCAGTGCAAATAGGGCTTTCTTT.

The chain joins TRBV5-1 to TRBJ1-5; D is undetermined. The CDR3 has 13 residues. The V and J ends lost 4 bases and 7 bases respectively, with 12 bases between them. Germline V gene sequence: CDR1 SGHRS, CDR2 YFSETQ. The CDR3: CASSQASGQPQHF. CDR3 DNA: TGCGCCAGCAGCCAGGCCAGCGGACAGCCCCAGCATTTT.